These 12 T cell receptor beta chains share one sample of origin, sequenced in a study of cytomegalovirus exposure and HLA in healthy donors. A multiplex PCR was run with 60 Vbeta primers and 13 Jbeta primers. The repertoire was sequenced with immunoSEQ multiplex PCR; TCRdb's copy has only in-frame clones and lacks some. This repertoire shows about 190,000 clones, 79% found once; its top ten account for around 1.6%. Sequenced: PBMCs. Source of these receptors: a woman younger than 35 in good health and CMV-seronegative.

This CDR3 reads CASSAGQTYEQYF. The CDR3 DNA is TGCGCCAGCAGTGCAGGACAGACATACGAGCAGTACTTC. This chain uses TRBV10-2 with TRBJ2-7; possible D gene TRBD1, 6 bases. This CDR3 region has 13 residues. The ends were cut back, 4 bases at V and 4 bases at J, with 11 bases in the middle. Per germline, CDR1 WSHSY and CDR2 SAAADI.

This sequence joins TRBV5-6 and TRBJ1-1; D not certain. Trimming took off 1 base at V and 2 bases at J, with 12 bases between the two ends. CDR1 is SGHDT, CDR2 YYEEEE, per germline. The CDR3 is 15 residues long. CDR3 protein: CASSLITYGNTEAFF. Here the CDR3 DNA reads TGTGCCAGCAGCTTGATCACTTACGGTAACACTGAAGCTTTCTTT.

The gene calls are TRBV27 and TRBJ1-2, with D perhaps matching TRBD1 (6 bases). Germline CDR1 MNHEY, CDR2 SMNVEV (reference sequence). The CDR3 length is 13 residues. V lost 6 bases and J lost 8, with 16 bases in between. The CDR3 DNA sequence: TGTGCCAGCAGAATGGACAGATCCCGGGGCTACACCTTC. Residues: CASRMDRSRGYTF.

This chain uses TRBV9 with TRBJ2-3; TRBD1 matches 9 bases. This CDR3 is 14 amino acids long. The ends lost 5 bases at V and 1 base at J; junction bases unmatched: 2. From germline, CDR1 is SGDLS and CDR2 YYNGEE. The CDR3 sequence: CASSRTGGTDTQYF. For the CDR3, the DNA is TGTGCCAGCAGTAGGACAGGGGGCACAGATACGCAGTATTTT.

The chain employs TRBV7-9 and TRBJ1-2; D remains ambiguous. Germline lookup yields CDR1 SEHNR and CDR2 FQNEAQ (reference sequence). The CDR3 extends over 12 amino acids. V lost 5 bases and J lost 0, with 4 bases in between. The CDR3 sequence is CASSLSNYGYTF. Here the CDR3 DNA reads TGTGCCAGCAGCCTTTCTAACTATGGCTACACCTTC.

The chain joins TRBV5-1 to TRBJ1-2, with 8 bases that match TRBD1. V was clipped by 4 bases and J by 0 bases; unmatched bases: 8. CDR1 is SGHRS, CDR2 YFSETQ, per germline. This CDR3 is 16 amino acids long. The DNA for the CDR3 is TGCGCCAGCAGCGGAGAAGAACAGGGGGCTAACTATGGCTACACCTTC. Amino acids: CASSGEEQGANYGYTF.

In this sample, this clone turned up a few times. The CDR3 nucleotides are TGTGCCAGCATTCTAGCGGGGGTTGAGACCCAGTACTTC. Amino acid sequence: CASILAGVETQYF. The chain uses TRBV6-1 and TRBJ2-5; 10 bases line up with TRBD2. The germline V gene has CDR1 MNHNS and CDR2 SASEGT. With 7 bases clipped from V and 5 bases from J, the junction kept 4 bases outside the gene matches. The CDR3 is 13 residues long.

This clone turned up a few times. J is TRBJ1-4 and V is TRBV29-1, with D perhaps TRBD1 (5 bases). Germline lookup yields CDR1 SQVTM and CDR2 ANQGSEA. This CDR3 spans 13 amino acids. Trimming removed 6 bases at V and 7 bases at J, with 15 bases between. The DNA for the CDR3 is TGCAGCGTATTCTCGGGGGAGGGTGAAAAACTGTTTTTT. Residues: CSVFSGEGEKLFF.

The chain employs TRBV15 and TRBJ2-7; possible D gene TRBD1, 5 bases. The CDR3 sequence is 17 residues long. Germline V lookup: CDR1 LNHNV, CDR2 YYDKDF (reference sequence). V lost 5 bases to trimming and J lost 1 base, with 21 bases between them. The CDR3 DNA follows: TGTGCCACCAGCCTAAGCCTAAATCGCAGGGCATCCTACGAGCAGTACTTC. It codes for CATSLSLNRRASYEQYF.

CDR3 in DNA: TGTGCCAGCAGTGAAGCGCAGATCCAGTTCTTC. As protein: CASSEAQIQFF. The chain employs TRBV2 and TRBJ2-1; D is unclear. There are 11 residues in the CDR3. The V end was cut by 0 bases, the J end by 13 bases, with 7 bases between. The germline CDR1 and CDR2 sequences are SNHLY and FYNNEI.

This clone is a singleton in its sample. The V and J genes are TRBV18 and TRBJ1-6; possibly TRBD1 for D (5 bases). Trimming pared 2 bases from V and 10 bases from J, leaving 18 bases between. This CDR3 is 16 amino acids long. Germline-derived CDR1 and CDR2 are KGHSH and LQKENI. CDR3 protein: CASSPTAGRFESPLHF. The DNA for the CDR3 is TGTGCCAGCTCACCAACAGCAGGGAGGTTCGAGTCACCCCTCCACTTT.

By proportion, this clone is medium-sized. The chain couples TRBV6-4 to TRBJ2-3, with D hard to call. Trimming took off 3 bases at V and 2 bases at J, with 12 bases between the two ends. The CDR3 is 15 residues long. Germline loops: CDR1 MRHNA, CDR2 SNTAGT. CDR3 in DNA: TGTGCCAGCAGTGAAGGTAGAGAGGTCACAGATACGCAGTATTTT. This translates into CASSEGREVTDTQYF.